This T cell receptor (beta chain) was obtained from a study of vaccination effects on CD4 cells after COVID-19. Turning to the study itself: Either the mRNA-1273 or the BNT162b2 vaccine was given to participants as two doses.

Cultured cells yielded isolated CD4+ T cells after 10 to 11 days. Whole-study results and caveats: Clonal contraction was marked in infection- and vaccine-induced clones late after vaccination.

J lost 6 bases, V lost 6 bases, and 11 bases had no gene match. The CDR3 has 15 amino acids. Per germline, CDR1 SGHDT and CDR2 YYEEEE. Comment on this clone: Its specificity is unknown.

The assay was immunoSEQ multiplex PCR, and TCRdb's table has in-frame clones only and misses some. The table shows tens of thousands of clones, with about 74% occurring only once. J is TRBJ2-1 and V is TRBV5-6; 8 nucleotides align to TRBD1. The clonotype comes from a human donor who had a prior SARS-CoV-2 infection. Material: CD4+ T cells from PBMCs cultured without peptide, obtained before COVID-19 vaccination. In DNA, the CDR3 is TGTGCCAGCAACCTACTGACAGGGGTGGGCAATGAGCAGTTCTTC. Its protein is CASNLLTGVGNEQFF. The whole variable domain, remainder taken from reference TRBV5-6 and TRBJ2-1, is DAGVTQSPTHLIKTRGQQVTLRCSPKSGHDTVSWYQQALGQGPQFIFQYYEEEERQRGNFPDRFSGHQFPNYSSELNVNALLLGDSALYLCASNLLTGVGNEQFFGPGTRLTVL.